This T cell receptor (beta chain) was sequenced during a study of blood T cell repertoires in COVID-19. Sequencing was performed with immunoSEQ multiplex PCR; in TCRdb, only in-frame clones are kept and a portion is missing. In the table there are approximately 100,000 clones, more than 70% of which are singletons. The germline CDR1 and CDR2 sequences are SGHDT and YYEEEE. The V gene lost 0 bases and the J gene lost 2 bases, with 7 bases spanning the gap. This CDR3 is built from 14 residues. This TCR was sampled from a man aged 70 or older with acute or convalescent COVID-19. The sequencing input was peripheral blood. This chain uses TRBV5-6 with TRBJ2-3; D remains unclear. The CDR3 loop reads CASSLDQATDTQYF. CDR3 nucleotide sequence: TGTGCCAGCAGCTTGGATCAGGCCACAGATACGCAGTATTTT.